These T cell receptor beta chains were read from a single sample in a study of T cell responses to AZD1222 COVID-19 vaccine. Assay: immunoSEQ multiplex PCR; the TCRdb copy retains only in-frame clones and omits some. The sample holds 150,000 to 250,000 clones; 80% to 95% are singletons and the top ten take approximately 3.4%. The specimen comprised peripheral blood, sampled 28 days after the second AZD1222 dose. Receptors were obtained from an adult who received the AZD1222 COVID-19 vaccine. CDR3s include the opening cysteine and the closing phenylalanine or tryptophan. D genes are given only for firm matches. Size is omitted from some rows. Given values are once, few, many or a class for expanded clones.

d_call: .
clone_size: .
j_call: TRBJ1-1
v_call: TRBV19
cdr3_nt: TGTGCCAGTAGAGACAAAATGAACACTGAAGCTTTCTTT
cdr3_aa: CASRDKMNTEAFF

d_call: .
clone_size: .
j_call: TRBJ2-1
v_call: TRBV6-5
cdr3_nt: TGTGCCAGCAGTCAGAACCATGGCCAATACAATGAGCAGTTCTTC
cdr3_aa: CASSQNHGQYNEQFF

d_call: .
clone_size: .
j_call: TRBJ1-6
v_call: TRBV5-1
cdr3_nt: TGCGCCAGCAGCTCTCAGGGGAGCTCCTATAATTCACCCCTCCACTTT
cdr3_aa: CASSSQGSSYNSPLHF

d_call: .
clone_size: .
j_call: TRBJ2-1
v_call: TRBV11-2
cdr3_nt: TGTGCCAGCAGCTACAGGGGGCGCAGCGGGAGGAGTAATGAGCAGTTCTTC
cdr3_aa: CASSYRGRSGRSNEQFF

d_call: TRBD2
clone_size: .
j_call: TRBJ2-1
v_call: TRBV5-1
cdr3_nt: TGCGCCAGCAGCGGCGGCCGGGGGGATGAGCAGTTCTTC
cdr3_aa: CASSGGRGDEQFF

d_call: .
clone_size: .
j_call: TRBJ1-3
v_call: TRBV6-5
cdr3_nt: TGTGCCAGCATCGGAACTGGAAACACCATATATTTT
cdr3_aa: CASIGTGNTIYF

d_call: .
clone_size: .
j_call: TRBJ2-6
v_call: TRBV30
cdr3_nt: TGTGCCTGGGCGGCCGGTGGTGGGGCCAACGTCCTGACTTTC
cdr3_aa: CAWAAGGGANVLTF

d_call: .
clone_size: .
j_call: TRBJ2-3
v_call: TRBV5-1
cdr3_nt: TGCGCCAGCAGCCAGGACTACCCAGATACGCAGTATTTT
cdr3_aa: CASSQDYPDTQYF

d_call: .
clone_size: .
j_call: TRBJ2-1
v_call: TRBV28
cdr3_nt: TGTGCCAGCAGTTTTTTACCAACGGGTGAGCAGTTCTTC
cdr3_aa: CASSFLPTGEQFF

d_call: TRBD2
clone_size: .
j_call: TRBJ2-7
v_call: TRBV10-1
cdr3_nt: TGCGCCAGCAGTCCGAGACTAGCGGGCTCCTACGAGCAGTACTTC
cdr3_aa: CASSPRLAGSYEQYF

d_call: TRBD2
clone_size: .
j_call: TRBJ2-3
v_call: TRBV4-1
cdr3_nt: TGCGCCAGCACCCGACTAGCGGGAGGCTCAGATACGCAGTATTTT
cdr3_aa: CASTRLAGGSDTQYF

d_call: .
clone_size: .
j_call: TRBJ2-7
v_call: TRBV5-6
cdr3_nt: TGTGCCAGCAGCTCCCGAACCTACGAGCAGTACTTC
cdr3_aa: CASSSRTYEQYF

d_call: .
clone_size: .
j_call: TRBJ2-6
v_call: TRBV19
cdr3_nt: TGTGCCAGTAGAGAGACGCCGAACTCTGGGGCCAACGTCCTGACTTTC
cdr3_aa: CASRETPNSGANVLTF

d_call: .
clone_size: .
j_call: TRBJ1-3
v_call: TRBV12-5
cdr3_nt: TGTGCTAGTGGTTACGCGAGGGAGAACACCATATATTTT
cdr3_aa: CASGYARENTIYF

d_call: TRBD1
clone_size: .
j_call: TRBJ1-2
v_call: TRBV15
cdr3_nt: TGTGCCACCAGCACCGCTGGGACAGGGGATGAGTTCCTCTATGGCTACACCTTC
cdr3_aa: CATSTAGTGDEFLYGYTF

d_call: .
clone_size: .
j_call: TRBJ1-1
v_call: TRBV13
cdr3_nt: TGTGCCAGCAGCCCGCGATGGGGGGGGCTGAACACTGAAGCTTTCTTT
cdr3_aa: CASSPRWGGLNTEAFF

d_call: .
clone_size: .
j_call: TRBJ2-2
v_call: TRBV6-4
cdr3_nt: TGTGCCAGCAGTGACTCGGCGGGCTACACCGGGGAGCTGTTTTTT
cdr3_aa: CASSDSAGYTGELFF

d_call: .
clone_size: .
j_call: TRBJ2-1
v_call: TRBV7-8
cdr3_nt: TGTGCCAGCAGCAAATCGGACTTCATCCGTTTATACAATGAGCAGTTCTTC
cdr3_aa: CASSKSDFIRLYNEQFF

d_call: .
clone_size: .
j_call: TRBJ2-5
v_call: TRBV10-3
cdr3_nt: TGTGCCATCAAGGGGGGCACGGAGACCCAGTACTTC
cdr3_aa: CAIKGGTETQYF

d_call: .
clone_size: once
j_call: TRBJ1-3
v_call: TRBV28
cdr3_nt: TGTGCCAGCAGCCTATCACTACAGGGTTCTGGAAACACCATATATTTT
cdr3_aa: CASSLSLQGSGNTIYF

d_call: .
clone_size: .
j_call: TRBJ1-1
v_call: TRBV5-1
cdr3_nt: TGCGCCAGCAGCTTGCGGCAGGGGAGCGCTGAAGCTTTCTTT
cdr3_aa: CASSLRQGSAEAFF

d_call: .
clone_size: .
j_call: TRBJ1-5
v_call: TRBV3-1/TRBV3-2
cdr3_nt: TGTGCCAGCAGCTATGGACAGCTGAATCAGCCCCAGCATTTT
cdr3_aa: CASSYGQLNQPQHF

d_call: .
clone_size: .
j_call: TRBJ2-7
v_call: TRBV11-2
cdr3_nt: TGTGCCAGCAGCTCCCTGGGCCTCTACGAGCAGTACTTC
cdr3_aa: CASSSLGLYEQYF